This TCR beta chain came from a study of spatial heterogeneity in lung cancer. Overall study: Alpha-chain sequences were detected in numbers that were consistently lower than beta-chain sequences. As counted in raw reads, each unique TCR and UMI combination appeared more than ten times on average.

Ten or more counts support this clonotype. TCRdb reprocessed the 5' RACE reads with MiXCR, giving one entry per CDR3 protein. The data show over 45,000 distinct CDR3 sequences, 5.3% seen once. This CDR3 has 15 amino acids. Unmatched junction bases numbered 5, after V lost 6 bases and J lost 0 bases. CDR1 is MNHEY and CDR2 is SVGAGI in the germline V gene. The time point denotes: sample taken at primary tumor resection. Whole RNA, isolated from tumor, nontumor lung or frozen PBMC, was sequenced without prior sorting. Sequenced here: PBMCs, sampled at surgery. This TCR was recovered from a male donor with early-stage non-small cell lung cancer. The chain employs TRBV6-5 and TRBJ2-3; TRBD1 aligns across 8 bases. CDR3 in amino acids: CASSQTGGSTDTQYF. The CDR3 DNA reads TGTGCCAGCAGCCAAACAGGGGGAAGCACAGATACGCAGTATTTT.